This TCR beta chain was obtained from a study of cytomegalovirus exposure and HLA in healthy donors (dated by TCRdb to about 2017). As for the study more broadly: According to an earlier analysis of a few hundred of the donors, roughly 180 million T cells yielded 90 million to 140 million unique TCR beta sequences and about 300 Gb of sequence data. About 300 gigabases of sequencing data and some 85 million unique TCR sequences were included in an early release covering about 700 HLA-typed donors. Among the approximately 430 genotyped donors, 81% belonged to the genetic ancestry cluster associated with self-reported Caucasian donors. The study aimed to test whether cataloging public T cell receptors could reveal signatures of past pathogen exposure. The study profiled the T cell repertoires of 500 to 800 subjects by immunosequencing and related them to cytomegalovirus serostatus. In addition to the first cohort of approximately 670 subjects, a separate validation cohort of over 90 different subjects was used. To predict cytomegalovirus infection status, the study brought together high-throughput TCR immunosequencing, statistical association of individual TCRs with disease status, and machine learning. In a later analysis, previously published TCR beta repertoires from 500 to 750 donors were re-analyzed and high-resolution HLA genotyping was added so that TCR occurrence patterns could be studied. The later analysis used no new phenotypic data to find candidate immune exposures, relying instead on TCR beta sequences and their occurrence across donors. To decide whether each TCR beta V gene segment behaved as functional or pseudogenic, an earlier analysis of some 580 of the donors relied on high-throughput TCR beta sequencing. Donor age, sex, ethnicity and CMV serostatus were collected together with the repertoire data. In a later genetic analysis, genome-wide SNP genotypes for about 55% of the roughly 700 donors were used, and that subset was treated as a discovery cohort. Every repertoire in the discovery cohort had been generated on one and the same sequencing platform. Class I and class II HLA loci were covered by the typing at four-digit resolution. Typing coverage varied by locus: roughly 620-630 donors for A, B, C, DRB1 and DQB1; approximately 560 for DQA1; more than 600 for DPA1; under 490 for DPB1. Four to six DR-DQ haplotypes were handled as single units for association and clustering, since linkage in the cohort was strong. On average, roughly 200,000 unique TCR beta nucleotide sequences were sequenced per donor among about 400 genotyped donors of the cohort, with 15% to 20% of those sequences being non-productive. General study outcomes and caveats: In a later analysis, the rate of TCR association differed among HLA loci, with DRB1 alleles having the most associated TCRs and HLA-C alleles having the fewest. A group of highly shared sequence variants was considered likely to be a technical artifact of the sequencing pipeline. Because counts were too low, around 17 rarely observed V segments, including chromosome 9 orphons, were left out of the earlier analysis of 587 of the donors. The classifier was reported to diagnose cytomegalovirus status with high specificity and sensitivity in both the original cohort and the validation cohort. This cohort had only TCR beta chains sequenced, and the lack of alpha or paired-chain data limited which features could be detected. A total of 150 or so TCR beta chains were listed by the study as associated with cytomegalovirus. Strong co-occurrence of HLA alleles, especially DR and DQ, made assigning TCR associations to individual alleles difficult. The only immune exposure information available for the cohort was CMV serostatus. While some public TCRs were present in many individuals, most TCR sequences turned up only very rarely across donors. A further reported finding was that TCR beta sequences accurately predicted the HLA-A and HLA-B alleles for most subjects in the first cohort. Correlated functional status among segregating V segments might reflect linkage disequilibrium, but an unknown experimental factor could not be ruled out. Compared with the approximately 720-donor mean, donors in an Asian-associated ancestry cluster had fewer N-insertions in productive TCRs, according to a later genetic analysis. A later analysis associated roughly 17,000 TCR beta sequences with specific HLA alleles at a false discovery rate of 0.05. Some IMGT-functional V segments, including TRBV6-2 and TRBV6-3, could not be told apart with the 87-base-pair reads, so those segments were excluded. A later genetic analysis associated a missense DCLRE1C variant with V-gene and J-gene trimming of TCR beta chains, and an independent cohort replicated the association. In vitro tests confirmed that a few of the cytomegalovirus-associated TCR beta chains recognize cytomegalovirus antigens. In an earlier analysis of approximately 590 of the donors, most TCR beta V segments appeared in productive rearrangements about 87% or about 30% of the time, broadly matching IMGT annotations. Presence/absence analyses assumed roughly uniform sequencing depth across donors, an assumption that may not hold. The authors suggested that the approach could potentially be generalized to other disease states and immunological phenotypes. In a later analysis, most CMV-associated TCR beta chains were found to appear HLA-restricted, with HLA associations seemingly driven largely by CMV exposure. A later analysis found that HLA-associated TCR beta chains were more clonally expanded and had lower generation probabilities than equally common non-associated chains. In a later analysis, several top co-occurrence clusters were reported to appear linked to parvovirus B19, influenza, CMV and Epstein-Barr virus. Because some donors lacked HLA typing at each locus, the association tests relied only on the typed subset.

In total, just over 650 healthy bone marrow donors made up the cohort. Cohort members were all nominally healthy when sampled, although unrecorded immune exposures were likely present. The donor tested CMV seronegative, placing the donor among the approximately 360 seronegative members of the cohort. Every donor gave a peripheral blood sample, and the peripheral blood mononuclear cells from that sample were used for TCR beta sequencing. The Qiagen DNeasy Blood Extraction Kit was used to extract genomic DNA from the blood cell samples. This clone was seen only once. Its recognized antigen is unknown. Base qualities are not at hand, and no much larger clone is one base apart. The receptor library was made with the immunoSEQ multiplex PCR assay. The multiplex PCR relied on a mix of 60 forward primers for TCR Vbeta segments and 13 reverse primers for TCR Jbeta segments. The CDR3 region of rearranged TCR beta genes was amplified from genomic DNA by a multiplex PCR assay. The amplified TCR beta libraries were sequenced on the Illumina HiSeq System as 87-base-pair reads. The published analysis was carried out like this. A later analysis counted about 82 million unique TCR beta chains across the 550 to 700 repertoires, and some 11 million of these chains were shared by at least two donors. To remove PCR and sequencing errors, raw reads were error-corrected and collapsed into unique sequences using a nearest-neighbor algorithm that merged closely related sequences. Alignment of CDR3 sequences to IMGT reference sequences was used to assign V, D and J gene segments. For a sequence to be retained, at least a six-nucleotide match to both a V gene segment and a J gene segment was required. Rearrangements were classified as productive when the CDR3 lacked stop codons and remained in frame with V and J, and all other rearrangements were classified as non-productive. CDR3 was defined by IMGT convention, running from the second conserved V-encoded cysteine to the conserved J-encoded phenylalanine. In an earlier analysis of 550 to 650 of the donors, sequences lacking an unambiguous match to a single V gene segment were excluded. An earlier analysis of fewer than 750 of the donors called V segments functional above 56.7% productive rearrangements and segregating when the between-donor standard deviation exceeded 5%. To diagnose cytomegalovirus status from the catalog of TCR beta chain sequences, a statistical classification framework was built. In a later analysis, TCR nucleotide sequences were compared against IMGT/GENE-DB human TR gene sequences so that V and J genes could be assigned. In a later analysis, CDR3 sequences and most-parsimonious VDJ recombination scenarios were assigned using the TCRdist pipeline. In a later analysis, each TCR beta chain was defined by its CDR3 amino acid sequence together with its V-gene family, and reads lacking a unique V-gene family were excluded. As a way to deal with suspected cross-contamination and a sequencing artifact, a later analysis dropped 450 to 700 nucleotide sequences that were highly shared and had low generation probability. In a later analysis, a clonal expansion index was calculated for each public chain from normalized within-repertoire ranks of inferred template counts. In a later analysis, generation probabilities were computed with a VDJ recombination model fitted to out-of-frame rearrangements, and the resulting probabilities were checked against IGoR. A later analysis scored TCR-TCR, TCR-HLA and TCR-CMV co-occurrence with hypergeometric tests, applying a repertoire-size bias correction to TCR pairs. To estimate false discovery rates, a later analysis permuted the HLA or CMV assignments 20 times. In a later analysis, co-occurring TCRs were grouped with DBSCAN, and TCRdist sequence similarity was added when clustering was performed within HLA-allele-positive subsets. Repertoires with fewer than 30,000 or more than 120,000 public chains, plus five repertoires with anomalous nucleotide sharing, were excluded from co-occurrence clustering. TCRdb re-hosts the immuneACCESS table, in-frame sequences only. Its copies lack some clones; in the studies checked, an unresolved V gene accounts for under half of them, and the cause for the rest is not known. The V and J calls and clone size were taken over from that table, and D and trimming were inferred from the DNA. This sample has 65,000 to 90,000 clones in its table, and roughly 80% of those were observed once. Of the sample, 3% to 3.5% is held by the ten largest clones.

V is clipped by 0 bases and J by 4 bases, and the sequence between their germline boundaries is 11 bases long. Taken from the germline V gene, the CDR1 and CDR2 loops are SGHDT and YYEEEE. Including cysteine and phenylalanine, the CDR3 has 15 amino acids. The entry retains the CDR3 DNA only, 45 bases that are in frame from base 1. Recombination linked TRBV5-6 to TRBJ1-5, with the D gene too uncertain to name. The receptor was isolated from a man aged 40-55 years in good health and CMV-seronegative. The material sequenced was PBMCs. The nucleotide sequence is given as TGTGCCAGCAGCTTGGGACCGAGGAAGAATCAGCCCCAGCATTTT. It encodes CASSLGPRKNQPQHF. Outside the CDR3, residues come from the reference TRBV5-6 and TRBJ1-5 proteins, so the full variable domain is: DAGVTQSPTHLIKTRGQQVTLRCSPKSGHDTVSWYQQALGQGPQFIFQYYEEEERQRGNFPDRFSGHQFPNYSSELNVNALLLGDSALYLCASSLGPRKNQPQHFGDGTRLSIL.